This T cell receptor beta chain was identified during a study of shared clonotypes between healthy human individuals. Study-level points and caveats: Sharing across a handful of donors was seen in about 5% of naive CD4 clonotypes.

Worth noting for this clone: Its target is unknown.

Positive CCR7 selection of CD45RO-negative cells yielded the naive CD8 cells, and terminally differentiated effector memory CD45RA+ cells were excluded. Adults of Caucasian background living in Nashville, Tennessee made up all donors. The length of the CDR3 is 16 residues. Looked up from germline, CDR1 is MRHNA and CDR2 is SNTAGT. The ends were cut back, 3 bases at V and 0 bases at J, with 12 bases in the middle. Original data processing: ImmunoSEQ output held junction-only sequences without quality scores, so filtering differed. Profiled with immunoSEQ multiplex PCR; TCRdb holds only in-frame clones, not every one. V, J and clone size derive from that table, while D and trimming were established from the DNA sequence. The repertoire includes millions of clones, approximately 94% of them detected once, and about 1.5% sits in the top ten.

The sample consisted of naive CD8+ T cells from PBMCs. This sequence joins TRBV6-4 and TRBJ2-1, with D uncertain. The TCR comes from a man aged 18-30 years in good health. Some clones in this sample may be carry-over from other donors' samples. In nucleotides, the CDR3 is TGTGCCAGCAGTGAATACCAGGCGGCCTCCTACAATGAGCAGTTCTTC. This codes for CASSEYQAASYNEQFF.